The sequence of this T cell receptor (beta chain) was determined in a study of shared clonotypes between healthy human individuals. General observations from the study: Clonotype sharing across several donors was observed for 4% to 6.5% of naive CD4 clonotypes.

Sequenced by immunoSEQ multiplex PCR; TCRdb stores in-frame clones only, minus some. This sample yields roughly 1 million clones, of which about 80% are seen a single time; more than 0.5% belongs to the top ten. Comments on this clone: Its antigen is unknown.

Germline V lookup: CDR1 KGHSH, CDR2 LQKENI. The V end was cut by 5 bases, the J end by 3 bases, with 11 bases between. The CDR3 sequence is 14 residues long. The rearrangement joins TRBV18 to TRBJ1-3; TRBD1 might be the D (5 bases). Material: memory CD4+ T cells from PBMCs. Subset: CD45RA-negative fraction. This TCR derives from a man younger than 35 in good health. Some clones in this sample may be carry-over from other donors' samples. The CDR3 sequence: CASSWDLGGNTIYF. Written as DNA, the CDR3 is TGTGCCAGCTCATGGGACCTGGGTGGAAACACCATATATTTT. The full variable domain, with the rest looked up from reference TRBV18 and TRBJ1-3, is NAGVMQNPRHLVRRRGQEARLRCSPMKGHSHVYWYRQLPEEGLKFMVYLQKENIIDESGMPKERFSAEFPKEGPSILRIQQVVRGDSAAYFCASSWDLGGNTIYFGEGSWLTVV.